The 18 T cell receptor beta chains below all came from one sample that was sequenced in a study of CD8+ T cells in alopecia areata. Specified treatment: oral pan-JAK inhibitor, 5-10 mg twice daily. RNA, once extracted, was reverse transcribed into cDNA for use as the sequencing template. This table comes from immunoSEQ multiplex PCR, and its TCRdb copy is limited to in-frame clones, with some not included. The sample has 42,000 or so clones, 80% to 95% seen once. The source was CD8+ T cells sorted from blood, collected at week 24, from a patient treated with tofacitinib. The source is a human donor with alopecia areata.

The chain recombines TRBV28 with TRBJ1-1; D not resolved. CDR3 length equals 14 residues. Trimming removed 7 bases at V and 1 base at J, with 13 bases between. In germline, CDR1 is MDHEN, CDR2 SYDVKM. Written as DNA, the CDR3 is TGTGCCAGCAACACACCCCAGGAGAACACTGAAGCTTTCTTT. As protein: CASNTPQENTEAFF.

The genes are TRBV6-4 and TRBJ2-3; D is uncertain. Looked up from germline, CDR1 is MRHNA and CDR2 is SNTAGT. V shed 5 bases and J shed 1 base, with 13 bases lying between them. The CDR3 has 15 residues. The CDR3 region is CASSTTPFGTDTQYF. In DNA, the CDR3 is TGTGCCAGCAGTACCACTCCTTTTGGCACAGATACGCAGTATTTT.

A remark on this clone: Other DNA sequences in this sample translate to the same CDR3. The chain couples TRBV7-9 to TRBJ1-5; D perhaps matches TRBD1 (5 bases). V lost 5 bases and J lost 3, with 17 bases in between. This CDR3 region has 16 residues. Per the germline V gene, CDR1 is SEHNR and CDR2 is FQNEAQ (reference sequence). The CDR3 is CASSHSSQGLNQPQHF. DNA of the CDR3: TGTGCCAGCAGCCATAGCTCGCAGGGCCTCAATCAGCCCCAGCATTTT.

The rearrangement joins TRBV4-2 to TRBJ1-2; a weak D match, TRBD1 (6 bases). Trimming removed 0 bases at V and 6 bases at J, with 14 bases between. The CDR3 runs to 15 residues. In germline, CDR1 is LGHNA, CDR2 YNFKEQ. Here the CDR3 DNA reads TGTGCCAGCAGCCAAGATAATGGGGGCGCTGATGGCTACACCTTC. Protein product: CASSQDNGGADGYTF.

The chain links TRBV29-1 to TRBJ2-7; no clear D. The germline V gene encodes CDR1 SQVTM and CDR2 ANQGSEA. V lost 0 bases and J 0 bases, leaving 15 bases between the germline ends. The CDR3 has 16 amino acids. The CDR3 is CSVEDTERESSYEQYF. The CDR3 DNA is TGCAGCGTTGAAGATACGGAGCGCGAGAGCTCCTACGAGCAGTACTTC.

CDR3 sequence: CASSPPGTLAKNIQYF. The CDR3 nucleotides read TGTGCCAGCAGCCCCCCAGGGACATTGGCCAAAAACATTCAGTACTTC. The V gene is TRBV11-2, the J gene TRBJ2-4; tentative D call: TRBD1 (6 bases). The CDR3 runs to 16 residues. Looked up from germline, CDR1 is SGHAT and CDR2 is FQNNGV. With 5 bases removed from V and 1 base from J, the gap between germline ends came to 15 bases.

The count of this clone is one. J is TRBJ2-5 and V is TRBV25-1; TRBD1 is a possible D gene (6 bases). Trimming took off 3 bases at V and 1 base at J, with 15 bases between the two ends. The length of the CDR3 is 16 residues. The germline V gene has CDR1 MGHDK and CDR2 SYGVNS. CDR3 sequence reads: CASSDDDRSSQETQYF. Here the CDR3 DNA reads TGTGCCAGCAGTGACGACGACAGGTCCTCCCAAGAGACCCAGTACTTC.

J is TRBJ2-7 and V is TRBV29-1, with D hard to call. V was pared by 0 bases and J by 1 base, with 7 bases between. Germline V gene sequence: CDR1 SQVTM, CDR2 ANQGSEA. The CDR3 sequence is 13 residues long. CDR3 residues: CSVEDRQSYEQYF. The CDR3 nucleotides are TGCAGCGTTGAAGATCGGCAGTCCTACGAGCAGTACTTC.

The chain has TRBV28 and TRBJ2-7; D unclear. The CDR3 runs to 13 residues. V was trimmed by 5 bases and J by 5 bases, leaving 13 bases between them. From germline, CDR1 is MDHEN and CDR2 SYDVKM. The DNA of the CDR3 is TGTGCCAGCAGTACCCCGGAGAGAGACGAGCAGTACTTC. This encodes CASSTPERDEQYF.

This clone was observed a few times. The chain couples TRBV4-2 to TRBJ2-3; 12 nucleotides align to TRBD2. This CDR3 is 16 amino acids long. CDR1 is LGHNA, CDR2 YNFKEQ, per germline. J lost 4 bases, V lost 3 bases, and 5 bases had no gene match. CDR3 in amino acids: CASSQASGGGPDTQYF. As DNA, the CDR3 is TGTGCCAGCAGCCAGGCTAGCGGGGGGGGTCCAGATACGCAGTATTTT.

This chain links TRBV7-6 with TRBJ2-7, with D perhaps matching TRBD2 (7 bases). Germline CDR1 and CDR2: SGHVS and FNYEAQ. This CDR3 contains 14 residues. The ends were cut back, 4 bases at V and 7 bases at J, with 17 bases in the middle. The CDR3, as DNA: TGTGCCAGCAGCTCCGGGGGGCCGGGGATGGAGCAGTACTTC. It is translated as CASSSGGPGMEQYF.

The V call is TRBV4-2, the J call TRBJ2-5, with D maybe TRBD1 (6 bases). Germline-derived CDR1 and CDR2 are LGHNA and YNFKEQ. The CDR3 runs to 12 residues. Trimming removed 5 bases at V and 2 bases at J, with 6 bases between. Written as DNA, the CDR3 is TGTGCCAGCAGCGGACAGCAAGAGACCCAGTACTTC. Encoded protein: CASSGQQETQYF.

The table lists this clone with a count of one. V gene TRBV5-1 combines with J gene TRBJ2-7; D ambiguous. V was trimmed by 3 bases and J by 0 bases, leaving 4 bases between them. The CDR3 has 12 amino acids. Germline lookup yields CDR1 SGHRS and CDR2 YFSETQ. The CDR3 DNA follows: TGCGCCAGCAGCTCTAGCTCCTACGAGCAGTACTTC. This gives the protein CASSSSSYEQYF.

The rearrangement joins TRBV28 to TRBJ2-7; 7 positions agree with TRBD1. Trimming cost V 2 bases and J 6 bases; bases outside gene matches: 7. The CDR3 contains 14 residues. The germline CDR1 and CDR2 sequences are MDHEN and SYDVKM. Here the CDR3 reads CASSLIRTGGEQYF. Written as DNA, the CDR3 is TGTGCCAGCAGTTTAATCAGGACAGGTGGCGAGCAGTACTTC. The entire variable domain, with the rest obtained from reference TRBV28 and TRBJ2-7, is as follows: DVKVTQSSRYLVKRTGEKVFLECVQDMDHENMFWYRQDPGLGLRLIYFSYDVKMKEKGDIPEGYSVSREKKERFSLILESASTNQTSMYLCASSLIRTGGEQYFGPGTRLTVT.

CDR3 DNA: TGTGCCAGCAGCTTAGGGACAGGAGTGCCCTACGAGCAGTACTTC. Its protein product is CASSLGTGVPYEQYF. The chain is built from TRBV7-3 and TRBJ2-7; 8 nucleotides align to TRBD1. J lost 2 bases, V lost 2 bases, and 5 bases had no gene match. CDR3 length: 15 amino acids. The V gene's germline CDR1 is SGHTA and CDR2 FQGTGA.

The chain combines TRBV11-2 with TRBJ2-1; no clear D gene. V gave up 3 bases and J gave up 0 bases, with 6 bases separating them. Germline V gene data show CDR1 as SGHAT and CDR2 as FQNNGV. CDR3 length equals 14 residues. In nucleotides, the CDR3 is TGTGCCAGCAGCTTTGACGACTCCTACAATGAGCAGTTCTTC. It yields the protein CASSFDDSYNEQFF.

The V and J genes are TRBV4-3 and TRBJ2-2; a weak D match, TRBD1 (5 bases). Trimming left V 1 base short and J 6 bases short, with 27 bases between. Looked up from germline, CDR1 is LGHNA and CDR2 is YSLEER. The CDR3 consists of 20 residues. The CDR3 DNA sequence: TGCGCCAGCAGCCAAGGGGGTCAGGGTGCCGAGGTTATGGGGCCCGGGGAGCTGTTTTTT. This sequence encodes CASSQGGQGAEVMGPGELFF.

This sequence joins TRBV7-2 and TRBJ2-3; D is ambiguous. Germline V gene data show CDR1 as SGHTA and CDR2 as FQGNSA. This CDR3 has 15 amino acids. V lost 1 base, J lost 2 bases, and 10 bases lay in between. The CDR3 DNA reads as TGTGCCAGCAGCTTAGACGACATAGCCACAGATACGCAGTATTTT. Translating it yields CASSLDDIATDTQYF. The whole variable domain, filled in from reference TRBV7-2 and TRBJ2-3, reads GAGVSQSPSNKVTEKGKDVELRCDPISGHTALYWYRQSLGQGLEFLIYFQGNSAPDKSGLPSDRFSAERTGGSVSTLTIQRTQQEDSAVYLCASSLDDIATDTQYFGPGTRLTVL.